This TCR beta chain was identified during a study of Graves' ophthalmopathy and Graves' hyperthyroidism. General study points: The model predicted ophthalmopathy progression with roughly 70% sensitivity and approximately 72% specificity.

Amplification of the TCR beta CDR3 regions used RNA transcripts (as template). The first-round RT-PCR employed HTBI primers together with the Qiagen OneStep RT-PCR kit. A multiplex PCR was then performed as the second round. TCRdb re-called the multiplex PCR reads through MiXCR, storing one row per CDR3 protein. In the table there are 300,000 to 350,000 distinct CDR3 sequences, 15% to 20% of which are singletons. V lost 6 bases and J 2 bases, leaving 14 bases between the germline ends. The CDR3 has 15 amino acids. Germline CDR1 is MRHNA and CDR2 is SNTAGT. A word on this clonotype: Its antigen is not identified. The conserved phenylalanine or tryptophan normally closing the CDR3 is absent here, so this likely arose from a read error.

Sequencing input: peripheral blood. The TCR originated in an adult man with Graves' ophthalmopathy. This chain joins TRBV6-4 and TRBJ2-1; D ambiguous. The CDR3 DNA is TGTGCCAGCAGCACTGAGTCCCACGCCTACAATGAGCAGTTCTTA. Translation gives CASSTESHAYNEQFL.